This TCR beta chain was sequenced during a study of CD8 T cells in Susac syndrome. The study's findings and limits: Susac-specific public clones numbered 15 to 20 in total CD8+ repertoires (and about 5 in CD8+ TEMRA repertoires).

As regards this clonotype: The antigen remains undetermined.

CDR1 is MNHEY and CDR2 is SMNVEV in the germline V gene (reference sequence). CDR3 length: 19 residues. V lost 5 bases, J lost 5 bases, and 30 bases lay in between. Reverse transcription of roughly 0.5 to 1 ug RNA used random hexamers. TCRdb reprocessed the immunoSEQ multiplex PCR reads via MiXCR and lists one record per CDR3 protein. The sample records roughly 89,000 distinct CDR3 sequences, 96% being singletons. Specimen: CD8+ T cells from PBMCs. V is TRBV27 and J is TRBJ2-5, with D possibly TRBD2 on 5 matching bases. This TCR came from a human donor with Susac syndrome. The CDR3 sequence is CASSPDLHSSPGYGETQYF. The CDR3 nucleotides are TGTGCCAGCAGTCCCGACTTACACTCCTCACCGGGGTATGGGGAGACCCAGTACTTC.